The clone carrying this T cell receptor (beta chain) was recorded only once. This specimen comes from a study of blood T cell repertoires in COVID-19. Sequencing used immunoSEQ multiplex PCR; TCRdb keeps in-frame clones, though not all of them. The sample has about 210,000 clones, about 90% seen once; the top ten hold 1.2%. Trimming stripped 7 bases from V and 3 bases from J, with 16 bases between. Germline V CDR1 and CDR2: MDHEN, SYDVKM. CDR3 size: 14 residues. V gene TRBV28 combines with J gene TRBJ2-7; the D gene is possibly TRBD1 (6 bases). The source material was peripheral blood. The clonotype was recovered from a man aged 30-40 years with acute or convalescent COVID-19. As DNA, the CDR3 is TGTGCCAGCAATGGAAGAGGACAGTTCTACGAGCAGTACTTC. It specifies CASNGRGQFYEQYF.